This T cell receptor (beta chain) was sequenced for a study of a mutant IDH1 vaccine in newly diagnosed glioma. Study-level background: Sex among treated patients split about 62% male, about 38% female; mean age was approximately 40 years. Most had both radiotherapy and temozolomide beforehand; others had only one. General study points: Top-clonotype changes in peripheral T cells seemed unrelated to pseudoprogression.

Comment on this clone: Its antigen is unidentified.

The CDR3 sequence is 15 residues long. V was shortened by 0 bases and J by 2 bases, with 8 bases between the two germline ends. Germline CDR1 and CDR2: KGHSH and LQKENI. Time point reported: baseline, week 1 (first vaccination visit). The treatment was: pre-vaccination baseline after standard-of-care therapy. Donors had new IDH1-mutant astrocytomas of WHO grade 3 or 4 (ATRX-lost). Measured with immunoSEQ multiplex PCR; TCRdb has only the in-frame clones, and not every one. In the table there are over 75,000 clones, around 80% of which are singletons. The clonotype was recovered from a man aged 35 to 55 with glioma. The rearrangement links TRBV18 to TRBJ1-3; D gene ambiguous. Source: PBMCs, taken from a glioma patient treated with radiotherapy, temozolomide or both. CDR3 loop: CASSPPMAPGNTIYF. The CDR3 nucleotides read TGTGCCAGCTCACCACCAATGGCCCCTGGAAACACCATATATTTT.